This T cell receptor (beta chain) is from a study of memory CD8 T cells in hepatitis C reinfection. The wider study: HCV reinfection: RNA-positive following two negative tests at least 60 days apart. Between 12 and 24 weeks after reinfection detection, late samples were drawn. Study-wide results and limits: Five donors were too few for definitive public clonotype conclusions.

Comments on this clone: Its cognate antigen is unknown.

Assay: immunoSEQ multiplex PCR; the TCRdb copy retains only in-frame clones and omits some. The sample has approximately 49,000 clones, 89% seen once. Specified time point: late/post reinfection, 12 to 24 weeks after detection. The sorted cells went straight to TCR sequencing with no prior in vitro expansion. Donors came from people who inject drugs enrolled in HEPCO, Canada. Germline V gives CDR1 KGHSH, CDR2 LQKENI. V was pared by 0 bases and J by 7 bases, with 19 bases between. The CDR3 spans 17 residues. V and J are TRBV18 and TRBJ2-1; a possible D gene is TRBD2 (6 bases). The sequence was collected from a man aged 18 to 35 with hepatitis C virus infection. The specimen sequenced was naive CD8+ T cells sorted from blood. The chain's CDR3 is CASSPPPGVEVGNEQFF. CDR3 nucleotides: TGTGCCAGCTCACCACCACCGGGGGTGGAGGTGGGGAATGAGCAGTTCTTC.